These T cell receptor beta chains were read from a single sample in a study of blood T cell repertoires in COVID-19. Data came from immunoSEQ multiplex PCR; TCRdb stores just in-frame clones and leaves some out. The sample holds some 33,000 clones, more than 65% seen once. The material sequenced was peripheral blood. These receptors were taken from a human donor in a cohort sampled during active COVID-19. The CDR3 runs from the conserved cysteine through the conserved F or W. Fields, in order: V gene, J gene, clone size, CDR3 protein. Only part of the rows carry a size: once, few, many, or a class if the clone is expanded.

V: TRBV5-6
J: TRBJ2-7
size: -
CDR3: CASSQTAYEQYF

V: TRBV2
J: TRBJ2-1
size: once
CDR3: CASSEASGFYNEQFF

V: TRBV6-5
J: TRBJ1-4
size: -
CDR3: CASGDTGEVNEKLFF

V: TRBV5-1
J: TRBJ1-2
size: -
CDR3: CASRGEQGVHGYTF

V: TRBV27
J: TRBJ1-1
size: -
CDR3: CASSFGGGTEAFF

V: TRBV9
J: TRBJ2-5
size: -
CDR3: CASSVGSSRQETQYF

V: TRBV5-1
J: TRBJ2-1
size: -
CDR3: CASSAPGGPEQFF

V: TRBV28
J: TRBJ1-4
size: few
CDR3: CASSQATGSIEKLFF

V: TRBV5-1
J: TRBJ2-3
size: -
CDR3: CASSGISGGAVDTQYF

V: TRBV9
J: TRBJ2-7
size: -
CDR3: CASSVGGGHEQYF

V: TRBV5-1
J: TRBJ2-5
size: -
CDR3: CASSSNGAGVGETQYF

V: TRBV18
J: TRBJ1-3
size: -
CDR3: CASSPLQDSGNTIYF

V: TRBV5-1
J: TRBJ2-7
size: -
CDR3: CASSPQASGVIYEQYF

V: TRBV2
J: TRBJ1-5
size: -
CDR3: CASSEGQGAQPQHF

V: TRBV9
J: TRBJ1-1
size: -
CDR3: CASSVSPSTGRDTEAFF

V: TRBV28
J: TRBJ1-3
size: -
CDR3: CASSSGGNGNTIYF

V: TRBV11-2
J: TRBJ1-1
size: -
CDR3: CASSSRLVLGGAFF

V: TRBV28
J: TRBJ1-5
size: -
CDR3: CASSLGGGNQPQHF

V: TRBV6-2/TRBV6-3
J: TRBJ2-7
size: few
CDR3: CASSYGPGTGYEQYF

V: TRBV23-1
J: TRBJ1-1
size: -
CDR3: CASSQSRKKVLAFF

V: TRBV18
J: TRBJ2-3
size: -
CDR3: CASSRTSGGSTDTQYF

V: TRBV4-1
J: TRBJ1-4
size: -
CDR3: CASSPHRGVEEKLFF

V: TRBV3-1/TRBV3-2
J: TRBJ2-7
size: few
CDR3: CASSRGYEQYF

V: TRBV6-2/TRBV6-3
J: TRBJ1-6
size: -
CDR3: CASSYSQGLNSPLHF

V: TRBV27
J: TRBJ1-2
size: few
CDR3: CASSTGGFYGYTF

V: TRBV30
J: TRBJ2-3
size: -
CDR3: CAWKSMSSTDTQYF

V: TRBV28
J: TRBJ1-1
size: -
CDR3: CASSLPDSTNTEAFF

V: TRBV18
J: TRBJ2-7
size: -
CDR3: CASSPPNSYEQYF

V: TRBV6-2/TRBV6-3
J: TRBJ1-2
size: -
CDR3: CASSQGPRGYGYTF

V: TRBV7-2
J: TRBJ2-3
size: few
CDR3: CASSPEGGGTDTQYF

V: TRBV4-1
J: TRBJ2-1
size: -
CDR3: CATGIAGANEQFF

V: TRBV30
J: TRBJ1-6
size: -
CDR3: CAWSVNRNNSPLHF

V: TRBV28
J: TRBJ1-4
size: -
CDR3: CASSGPGQGEEKLFF

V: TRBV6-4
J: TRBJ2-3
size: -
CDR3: CASSFGGSTDTQYF

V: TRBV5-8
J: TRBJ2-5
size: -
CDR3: CASSFNPGPAETQYF

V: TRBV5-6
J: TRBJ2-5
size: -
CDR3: CASSLVATQETQYF

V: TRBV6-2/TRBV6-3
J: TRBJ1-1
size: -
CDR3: CASSYPGTGVWNTEAFF

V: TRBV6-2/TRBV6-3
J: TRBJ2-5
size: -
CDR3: CASSYSRDSLQETQYF

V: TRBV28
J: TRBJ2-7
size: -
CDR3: CASLSGGSYEQYF

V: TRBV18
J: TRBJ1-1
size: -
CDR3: CASSPGQGLDEAFF

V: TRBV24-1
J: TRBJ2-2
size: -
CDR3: CATSDPRLTGGDTGELFF

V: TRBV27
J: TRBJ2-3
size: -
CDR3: CASSLSTGATGRQVTQYF

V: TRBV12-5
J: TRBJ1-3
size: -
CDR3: CASGLGLRGPNSGNTIYF

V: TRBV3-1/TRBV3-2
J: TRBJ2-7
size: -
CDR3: CASQRRSTGEQYF

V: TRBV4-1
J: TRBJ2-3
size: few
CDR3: CASSPGASGRRDTQYF